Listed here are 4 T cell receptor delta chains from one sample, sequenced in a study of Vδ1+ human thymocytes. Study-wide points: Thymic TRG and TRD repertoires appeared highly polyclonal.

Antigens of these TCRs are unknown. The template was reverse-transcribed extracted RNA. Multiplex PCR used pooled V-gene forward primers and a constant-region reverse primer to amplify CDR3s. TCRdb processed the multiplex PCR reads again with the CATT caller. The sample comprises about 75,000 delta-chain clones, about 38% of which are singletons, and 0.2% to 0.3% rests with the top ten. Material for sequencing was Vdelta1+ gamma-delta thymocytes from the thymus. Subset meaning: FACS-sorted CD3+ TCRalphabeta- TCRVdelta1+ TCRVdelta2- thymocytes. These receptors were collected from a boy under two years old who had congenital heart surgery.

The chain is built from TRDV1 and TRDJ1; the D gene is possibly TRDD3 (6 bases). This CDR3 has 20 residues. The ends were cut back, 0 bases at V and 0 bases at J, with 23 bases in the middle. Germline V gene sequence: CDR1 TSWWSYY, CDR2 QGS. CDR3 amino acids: CALGELIRSEWGSNTDKLIF. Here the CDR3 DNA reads TGTGCTCTTGGGGAACTCATAAGGTCGGAATGGGGGTCGAACACCGATAAACTCATCTTT.

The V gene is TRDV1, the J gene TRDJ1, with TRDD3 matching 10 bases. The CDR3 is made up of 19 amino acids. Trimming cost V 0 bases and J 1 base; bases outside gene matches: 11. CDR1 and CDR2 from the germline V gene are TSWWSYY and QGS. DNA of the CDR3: TGTGCTCTTGGGGAACTTCGGGTGACTGGGGGATTGGGCACCGATAAACTCATCTTT. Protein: CALGELRVTGGLGTDKLIF.

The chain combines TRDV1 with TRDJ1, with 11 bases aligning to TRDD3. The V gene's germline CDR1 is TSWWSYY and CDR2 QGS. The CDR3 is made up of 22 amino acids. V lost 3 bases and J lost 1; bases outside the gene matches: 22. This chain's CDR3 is CALGDARTFLLLGDTSTDKLIF. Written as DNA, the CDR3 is TGTGCTCTTGGGGACGCCCGTACCTTCCTACTCCTGGGGGATACTTCCACCGATAAACTCATCTTT.

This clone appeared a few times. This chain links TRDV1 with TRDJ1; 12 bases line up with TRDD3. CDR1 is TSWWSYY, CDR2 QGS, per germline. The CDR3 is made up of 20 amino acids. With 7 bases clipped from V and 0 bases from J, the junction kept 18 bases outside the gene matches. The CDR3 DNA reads TGTGCTCTTGCGCCTTCCTACGTCGTCTGGGGGATACGGAACACCGATAAACTCATCTTT. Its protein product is CALAPSYVVWGIRNTDKLIF.